The following is a TCR beta chain sequence with its context. Its antigen is as yet unknown. This entry comes from a study of vaccination effects on CD4 cells after COVID-19. This table comes from immunoSEQ multiplex PCR, and its TCRdb copy is limited to in-frame clones, with some not included. The sample carries tens of thousands of clones, around 80% recorded once. Germline lookup yields CDR1 KGHDR and CDR2 SFDVKD. The V gene lost 0 bases and the J gene lost 3 bases, with 8 bases spanning the gap. This CDR3 contains 15 residues. Cells that had been cultured for less than eleven days were the source of isolated CD4+ T cells. Every participant took two doses of the BNT162b2 or mRNA-1273 vaccine. The vaccine recipients had no prior SARS-CoV-2 infection, with negative nucleocapsid antibodies.

The specimen comprised CD4+ T cells from PBMCs cultured without peptide, sampled after COVID-19 vaccination. The TCR comes from a human donor who received a COVID-19 vaccine. The chain employs TRBV24-1 and TRBJ1-5; D is uncertain. CDR3: CATSDLPGTNQPQHF. DNA for the CDR3: TGTGCCACCAGTGATTTGCCGGGTACCAATCAGCCCCAGCATTTT.